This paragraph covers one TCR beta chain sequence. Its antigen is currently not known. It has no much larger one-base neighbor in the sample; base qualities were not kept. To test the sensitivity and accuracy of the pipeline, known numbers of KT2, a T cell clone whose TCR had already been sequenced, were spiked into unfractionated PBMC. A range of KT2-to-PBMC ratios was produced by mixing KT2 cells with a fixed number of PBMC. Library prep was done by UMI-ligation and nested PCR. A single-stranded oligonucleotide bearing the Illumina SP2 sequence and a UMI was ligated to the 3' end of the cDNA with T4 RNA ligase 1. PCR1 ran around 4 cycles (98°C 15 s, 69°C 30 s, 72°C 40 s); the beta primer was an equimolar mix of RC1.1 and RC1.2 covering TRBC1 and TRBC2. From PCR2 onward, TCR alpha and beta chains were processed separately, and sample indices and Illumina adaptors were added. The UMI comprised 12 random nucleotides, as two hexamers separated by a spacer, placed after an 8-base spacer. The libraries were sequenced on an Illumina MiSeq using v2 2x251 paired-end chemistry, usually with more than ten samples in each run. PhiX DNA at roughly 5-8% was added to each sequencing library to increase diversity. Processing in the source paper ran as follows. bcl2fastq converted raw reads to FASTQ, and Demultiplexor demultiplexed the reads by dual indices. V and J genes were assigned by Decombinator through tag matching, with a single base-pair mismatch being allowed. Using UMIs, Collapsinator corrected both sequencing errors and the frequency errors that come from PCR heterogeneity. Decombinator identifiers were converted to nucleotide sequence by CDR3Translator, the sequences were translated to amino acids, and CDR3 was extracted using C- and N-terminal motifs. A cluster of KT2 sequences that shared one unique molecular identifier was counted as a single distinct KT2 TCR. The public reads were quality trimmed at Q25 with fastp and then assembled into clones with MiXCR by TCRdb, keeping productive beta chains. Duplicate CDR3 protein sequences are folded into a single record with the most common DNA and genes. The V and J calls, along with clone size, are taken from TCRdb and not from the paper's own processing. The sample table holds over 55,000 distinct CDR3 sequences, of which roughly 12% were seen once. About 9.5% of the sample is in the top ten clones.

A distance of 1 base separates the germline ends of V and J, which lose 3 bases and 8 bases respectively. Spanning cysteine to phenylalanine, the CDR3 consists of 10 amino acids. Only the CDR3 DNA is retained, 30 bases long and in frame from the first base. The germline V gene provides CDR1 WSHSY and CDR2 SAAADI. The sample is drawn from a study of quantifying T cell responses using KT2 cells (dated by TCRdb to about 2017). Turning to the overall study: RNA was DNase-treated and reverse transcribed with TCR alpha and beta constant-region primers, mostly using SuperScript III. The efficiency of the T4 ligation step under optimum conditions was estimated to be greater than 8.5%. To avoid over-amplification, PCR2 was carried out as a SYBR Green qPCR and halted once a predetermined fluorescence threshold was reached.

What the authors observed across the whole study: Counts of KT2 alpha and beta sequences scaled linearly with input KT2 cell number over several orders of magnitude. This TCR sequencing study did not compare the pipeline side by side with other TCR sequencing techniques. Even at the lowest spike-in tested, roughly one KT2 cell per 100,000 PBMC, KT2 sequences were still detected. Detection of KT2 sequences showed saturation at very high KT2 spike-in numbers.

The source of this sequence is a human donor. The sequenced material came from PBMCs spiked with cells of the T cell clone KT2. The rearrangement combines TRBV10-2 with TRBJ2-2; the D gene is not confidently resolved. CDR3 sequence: CASSEGELFF. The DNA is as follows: TGCGCCAGCAGTGAAGGGGAGCTGTTTTTT.